Each of the 23 T cell receptor beta chains below was sequenced from the same sample in a study of shared clonotypes between healthy human individuals. Measured with immunoSEQ multiplex PCR; TCRdb has only the in-frame clones, and not every one. This table holds 150,000 to 200,000 clones, 90% to 95% found once. The sequenced sample consisted of naive CD4+ T cells sorted from blood. Subset: CD45RA+ positively selected. These receptor sequences come from a woman aged 30 to 39 in good health.

The chain employs TRBV9 and TRBJ1-3; 7 bases fit TRBD1. This CDR3 is built from 15 residues. Trimming took 3 bases from V and 4 from J; bases not matched to a gene: 7. Germline loops: CDR1 SGDLS, CDR2 YYNGEE. The CDR3 reads CASSARQGAGNTIYF. For the CDR3, the DNA is TGTGCCAGCAGCGCCCGACAGGGTGCCGGAAACACCATATATTTT.

J is TRBJ1-1 and V is TRBV7-6; 8 bases line up with TRBD1. Germline loops: CDR1 SGHVS, CDR2 FNYEAQ. J lost 6 bases, V lost 4 bases, and 10 bases had no gene match. CDR3 length: 15 amino acids. The CDR3 DNA reads as TGTGCCAGCAGCTACAACCGGGACAGGAGGGCTGAAGCTTTCTTT. This translates into CASSYNRDRRAEAFF.

This chain joins TRBV5-1 and TRBJ2-2; D could derive from TRBD1 or TRBD2 (5 bases each). Germline lookup yields CDR1 SGHRS and CDR2 YFSETQ. V dropped 3 bases and J dropped 7 bases, with 10 bases sitting between them. This CDR3 comprises 13 residues. The DNA for the CDR3 is TGCGCCAGCAGCTCCCAGGGAGACGGGGAGCTGTTTTTT. As protein: CASSSQGDGELFF.

The V and J genes are TRBV28 and TRBJ2-7, with 9 bases fitting TRBD1. With 5 bases clipped from V and 2 bases from J, the junction kept 7 bases outside the gene matches. CDR1 MDHEN and CDR2 SYDVKM come from the germline V gene. CDR3 length: 15 amino acids. The CDR3 sequence: CASSAGTGIPYEQYF. DNA for the CDR3: TGTGCCAGCAGTGCCGGGACAGGGATCCCCTACGAGCAGTACTTC.

V and J are TRBV4-2 and TRBJ2-7, with 7 positions matching TRBD2. V gave up 4 bases and J gave up 6 bases; unmatched junction bases: 15. CDR3 length: 16 residues. The germline V gene has CDR1 LGHNA and CDR2 YNFKEQ. The CDR3 is CASSLQLGGSPTEQYF. CDR3 nucleotides: TGTGCCAGCAGCCTGCAACTGGGCGGGAGTCCAACCGAGCAGTACTTC.

The chain uses TRBV7-3 and TRBJ1-4; 7 bases agree with TRBD1. With 0 bases clipped from V and 11 bases from J, the junction kept 3 bases outside the gene matches. The CDR3 consists of 13 residues. Germline V gene data show CDR1 as SGHTA and CDR2 as FQGTGA. The CDR3 loop is CASSLTKGAKLFF. In nucleotides, the CDR3 is TGTGCCAGCAGCTTAACGAAGGGGGCGAAACTGTTTTTT. Together with reference TRBV7-3 and TRBJ1-4, the CDR3 gives the full variable domain: GAGVSQTPSNKVTEKGKYVELRCDPISGHTALYWYRQSLGQGPEFLIYFQGTGAADDSGLPNDRFFAVRPEGSVSTLKIQRTERGDSAVYLCASSLTKGAKLFFGSGTQLSVL.

V gene TRBV27 combines with J gene TRBJ2-7, with 7 bases identical to TRBD2. From germline, CDR1 is MNHEY and CDR2 SMNVEV (reference sequence). This CDR3 contains 16 residues. With 2 bases clipped from V and 2 bases from J, the junction kept 9 bases outside the gene matches. The CDR3 region has the DNA TGTGCCAGCAGTTTAAAGTATAGCGGGTATGCCTACGAGCAGTACTTC. Translated, it gives CASSLKYSGYAYEQYF.

This clone was observed a single time. The chain is built from TRBV29-1 and TRBJ2-7; D gene ambiguous. This CDR3 is built from 14 residues. V lost 7 bases and J 0 bases, leaving 16 bases between the germline ends. Germline V gives CDR1 SQVTM, CDR2 ANQGSEA. The CDR3 region has the DNA TGCAGCGCCGGTTACGGCGCCAGCTCCTACGAGCAGTACTTC. Translation gives CSAGYGASSYEQYF.

This chain connects TRBV28 to TRBJ1-2, with TRBD1 as a possible D gene (5 bases). Germline V gene lookup returns CDR1 MDHEN and CDR2 SYDVKM. The length of the CDR3 is 15 residues. The V gene lost 1 base and the J gene lost 3 bases, with 12 bases spanning the gap. The CDR3 DNA is TGTGCCAGCAGTTTATTTTCAGGGTTTGACTATGGCTACACCTTC. Translation: CASSLFSGFDYGYTF.

The V call is TRBV4-2, the J call TRBJ2-3, with D perhaps TRBD1 or TRBD2 (5 bases each). CDR1 and CDR2 from the germline V gene are LGHNA and YNFKEQ. Trimming took 3 bases from V and 0 from J, leaving 16 bases between them. The CDR3 has 17 amino acids. CDR3 residues: CASSQGTGRRSTDTQYF. DNA for the CDR3: TGTGCCAGCAGCCAGGGCACGGGGCGGCGGAGCACAGATACGCAGTATTTT.

J is TRBJ2-5 and V is TRBV11-2, with D possibly TRBD1 on 6 matching bases. This CDR3 region has 15 residues. V gave up 3 bases and J gave up 4 bases, with 15 bases separating them. The V gene's germline CDR1 is SGHAT and CDR2 FQNNGV. The CDR3 coding sequence is TGTGCCAGCAGCTTTTTCAAATCACAGGGAGAGACCCAGTACTTC. Amino acid sequence: CASSFFKSQGETQYF.

J is TRBJ2-6 and V is TRBV7-3; 7 bases fit TRBD2. Germline V gives CDR1 SGHTA, CDR2 FQGTGA. J gave up 0 bases and V 5 bases, and 7 bases lay outside the gene matches. The CDR3 has 17 residues. As DNA, the CDR3 is TGTGCCAGCAGCACACTAGCGCCGAGCTCTGGGGCCAACGTCCTGACTTTC. Encoded protein: CASSTLAPSSGANVLTF.

The gene calls are TRBV19 and TRBJ2-5, with TRBD2 as a possible D gene (6 bases). The J call could be wrong; TRBJ2-7 is a better fit for the DNA end. CDR3 length: 13 amino acids. The germline V gene has CDR1 LNHDA and CDR2 SQIVND (reference sequence). The CDR3 nucleotides are TGTGCCAGTAAATCGGGAGATCTCTACGAGCAGTACTTC. It is translated as CASKSGDLYEQYF.

The chain's CDR3 is CASIGLADYEQYF. CDR3 in DNA: TGTGCCAGCATTGGACTAGCGGATTACGAGCAGTACTTC. The rearrangement links TRBV2 to TRBJ2-5; TRBD2 matches 10 bases. TRBJ2-7 matches the DNA end more closely, so the J call is doubtful. Germline CDR1 SNHLY, CDR2 FYNNEI. The CDR3 totals 13 residues.

The chain has TRBV4-1 and TRBJ1-4, with D uncertain. V lost 0 bases and J 0 bases, leaving 17 bases between the germline ends. Germline CDR1 MGHRA, CDR2 YSYEKL. The CDR3 has 19 amino acids. CDR3 residues: CASSQDLGLDGATNEKLFF. CDR3 nucleotide sequence: TGCGCCAGCAGCCAAGATCTCGGGTTGGACGGGGCAACTAATGAAAAACTGTTTTTT.

This clone was detected once. The chain has TRBV10-1 and TRBJ2-1, with 9 bases fitting TRBD2. The CDR3 loop spans 15 amino acids. Germline trimming cut 3 bases from V and 2 bases from J; bases unmatched to any gene: 2. Germline-derived CDR1 and CDR2 are WNHNN and SYGVQD (reference sequence). In DNA form, the CDR3 reads TGCGCCAGCAGTGAAGCGGGAGGCCCCTACAATGAGCAGTTCTTC. Amino acids: CASSEAGGPYNEQFF.

CDR3 DNA sequence: TGTGCCAGCTCACCACCGGTGGGGGACACTGAAGCTTTCTTT. This encodes CASSPPVGDTEAFF. The chain links TRBV18 to TRBJ1-1; possible D gene TRBD1, 5 bases. The CDR3 totals 14 residues. Trimming cost V 0 bases and J 3 bases, with 8 bases left between them. CDR1 is KGHSH and CDR2 is LQKENI in the germline V gene.

The rearrangement links TRBV5-4 to TRBJ2-2; D might be TRBD1 or TRBD2, each matching 7 bases. The CDR3 length is 15 residues. V was trimmed by 4 bases and J by 4 bases, leaving 14 bases between them. Per germline, CDR1 SGHNT and CDR2 YYREEE (reference sequence). The CDR3: CASSRGGQSTGELFF. In nucleotides, the CDR3 is TGTGCCAGCAGCAGGGGGGGACAGTCCACCGGGGAGCTGTTTTTT.

The chain employs TRBV6-1 and TRBJ2-1; 7 bases align to TRBD2. Germline CDR1 MNHNS, CDR2 SASEGT. The CDR3 spans 16 residues. V lost 2 bases and J lost 3; bases outside the gene matches: 7. The CDR3 DNA reads TGTGCCAGCAGTGAAATAGCAGGGAGGGTCTACAATGAGCAGTTCTTC. It specifies CASSEIAGRVYNEQFF.

This chain uses TRBV18 with TRBJ1-5, with D possibly being TRBD1 (6 bases). The germline V gene encodes CDR1 KGHSH and CDR2 LQKENI. The CDR3 is made up of 15 amino acids. Trimming took 3 bases from V and 4 from J, leaving 13 bases between them. In nucleotides, the CDR3 is TGTGCCAGCTCACCTGAGGGACAAATTAATCAGCCCCAGCATTTT. Translated, it gives CASSPEGQINQPQHF.

The chain employs TRBV13 and TRBJ2-7; 14 bases map to TRBD2. Unmatched junction bases numbered 2, after V lost 3 bases and J lost 1 base. From germline, CDR1 is PRHDT and CDR2 FYEKMQ (reference sequence). The length of the CDR3 is 16 residues. CDR3 in amino acids: CASSFRTSGRSYEQYF. Here the CDR3 DNA reads TGTGCCAGCAGCTTCAGGACTAGCGGGAGGTCCTACGAGCAGTACTTC.

V gene TRBV5-1 combines with J gene TRBJ1-2; tentative D call: TRBD1 (5 bases). The CDR3 contains 16 residues. CDR1 and CDR2 from the germline V gene are SGHRS and YFSETQ. Trimming cost V 4 bases and J 0 bases, with 16 bases left between them. The CDR3 spells CASSGATSPPNYGYTF. CDR3 nucleotide sequence: TGCGCCAGCAGCGGGGCCACGTCCCCCCCTAACTATGGCTACACCTTC. The full variable domain, in which reference TRBV5-1 and TRBJ1-2 provide the parts outside the CDR3, is KAGVTQTPRYLIKTRGQQVTLSCSPISGHRSVSWYQQTPGQGLQFLFEYFSETQRNKGNFPGRFSGRQFSNSRSEMNVSTLELGDSALYLCASSGATSPPNYGYTFGSGTRLTVV.

The gene calls are TRBV5-1 and TRBJ1-5; maybe TRBD1 (6 bases). Germline V gene sequence: CDR1 SGHRS, CDR2 YFSETQ. V was pared by 4 bases and J by 0 bases, with 8 bases between. The CDR3 has 14 residues. CDR3 loop: CASSPDSSNQPQHF. The CDR3 DNA reads TGCGCCAGCAGCCCGGACAGTAGCAATCAGCCCCAGCATTTT.